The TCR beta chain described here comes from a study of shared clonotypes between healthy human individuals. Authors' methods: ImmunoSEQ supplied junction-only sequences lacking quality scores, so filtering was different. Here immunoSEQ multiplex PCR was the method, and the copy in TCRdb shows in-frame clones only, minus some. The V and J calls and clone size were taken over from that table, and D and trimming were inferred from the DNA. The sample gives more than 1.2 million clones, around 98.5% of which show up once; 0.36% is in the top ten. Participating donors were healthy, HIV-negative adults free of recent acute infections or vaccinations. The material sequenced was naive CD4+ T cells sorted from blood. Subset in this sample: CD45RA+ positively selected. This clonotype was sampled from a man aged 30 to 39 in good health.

As DNA, the CDR3 is TGTGCCAGCAGCTTAGACGGACAGGGGAGGGAGACCCAGTACTTC. Its translation: CASSLDGQGRETQYF. The chain employs TRBV13 and TRBJ2-5; 9 bases are a match to TRBD1. Germline values: CDR1 PRHDT, CDR2 FYEKMQ (reference sequence). The CDR3 loop spans 15 amino acids. V dropped 1 base and J dropped 5; count of bases not matched to a gene: 5. Variable domain in full (rest from reference TRBV13 and TRBJ2-5): AAGVIQSPRHLIKEKRETATLKCYPIPRHDTVYWYQQGPGQDPQFLISFYEKMQSDKGSIPDRFSAQQFSDYHSELNMSSLELGDSALYFCASSLDGQGRETQYFGPGTRLLVL.